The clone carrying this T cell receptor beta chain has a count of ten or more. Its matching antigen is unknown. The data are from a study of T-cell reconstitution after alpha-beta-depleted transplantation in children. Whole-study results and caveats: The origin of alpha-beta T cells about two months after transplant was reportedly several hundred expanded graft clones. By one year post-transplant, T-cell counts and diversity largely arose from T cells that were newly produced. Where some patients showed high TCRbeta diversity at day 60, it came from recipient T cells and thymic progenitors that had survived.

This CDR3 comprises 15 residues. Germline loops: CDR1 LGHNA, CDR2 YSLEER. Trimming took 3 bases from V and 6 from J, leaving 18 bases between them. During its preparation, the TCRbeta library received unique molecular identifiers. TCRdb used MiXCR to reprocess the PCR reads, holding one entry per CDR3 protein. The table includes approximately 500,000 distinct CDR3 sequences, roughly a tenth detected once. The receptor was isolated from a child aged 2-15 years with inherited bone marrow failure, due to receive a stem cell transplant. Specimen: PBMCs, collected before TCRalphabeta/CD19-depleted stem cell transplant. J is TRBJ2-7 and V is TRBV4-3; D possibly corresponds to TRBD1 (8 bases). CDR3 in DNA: TGCGCCAGCAGCCACGCTGACAGGGGAGGGTCCGAGCAGTACTTC. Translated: CASSHADRGGSEQYF.